Listed here are 31 T cell receptor beta chains from one sample, sequenced in a study of graft-versus-host responses after intestinal transplantation. Assay used: immunoSEQ multiplex PCR; TCRdb lists only in-frame clones, some missing. This table has some 84,000 clones, 80% to 85% appearing once. Their target antigens are unknown. Source: unstimulated CD4+ T cells sorted from spleen or lymph node cells, taken before intestinal transplant. Receptors originate from a human donor who received an intestinal transplant.

The rearrangement uses TRBV5-1 and TRBJ2-1; 8 bases are shared with TRBD2. The J segment lost 6 bases and the V segment lost 1 base, leaving 6 bases of the junction unmatched. The CDR3 is made up of 15 amino acids. CDR1 is SGHRS, CDR2 YFSETQ, per germline. The CDR3 protein is CASSLTGGPGNEQFF. CDR3 sequence (DNA): TGCGCCAGCAGCTTGACGGGGGGGCCAGGCAATGAGCAGTTCTTC.

The chain uses TRBV19 and TRBJ2-3; D might be TRBD2 (6 bases). The CDR3 spans 13 residues. Trimming removed 10 bases from V and 0 bases from J, with 11 bases in between. The germline V gene encodes CDR1 LNHDA and CDR2 SQIVND (reference sequence). This CDR3 is CAIRGESTDTQYF. CDR3 in DNA: TGTGCCATACGCGGGGAAAGCACAGATACGCAGTATTTT.

V is TRBV7-6 and J is TRBJ1-1; unclear D gene. V lost 1 base, J lost 1 base, and 4 bases lay in between. Germline CDR1 SGHVS, CDR2 FNYEAQ. This CDR3 is built from 13 residues. The CDR3 DNA sequence: TGTGCCAGCAGCTTAGAACAGAACACTGAAGCTTTCTTT. This codes for CASSLEQNTEAFF. Full variable domain (remainder filled in from reference TRBV7-6 and TRBJ1-1): GAGVSQSPRYKVTKRGQDVALRCDPISGHVSLYWYRQALGQGPEFLTYFNYEAQQDKSGLPNDRFSAERPEGSISTLTIQRTEQRDSAMYRCASSLEQNTEAFFGQGTRLTVV.

The rearrangement uses TRBV7-9 and TRBJ2-1; 11 bases agree with TRBD2. The junction had 8 bases not matched to a gene; V was cut back by 0 bases and J by 10 bases. Germline values: CDR1 SEHNR, CDR2 FQNEAQ (reference sequence). The CDR3 sequence is 16 residues long. The CDR3 region is CASSLAGSGRAAEQFF. CDR3 nucleotides: TGTGCCAGCAGCTTAGCTGGTAGCGGGAGGGCCGCCGAGCAGTTCTTC.

This chain uses TRBV9 with TRBJ2-3, with a tentative D call TRBD2 (6 bases). This CDR3 region has 13 residues. Germline values: CDR1 SGDLS, CDR2 YYNGEE. The germline V and J ends were trimmed by 3 bases and 12 bases, with 17 bases remaining between them. CDR3 sequence (DNA): TGTGCCAGCAGCGGACGGCAAACCGGGAGTCAGTATTTT. It is translated as CASSGRQTGSQYF.

CDR3: CASSSANTGELFF. CDR3 in DNA: TGCGCCAGCAGCTCGGCGAACACCGGGGAGCTGTTTTTT. The chain carries TRBV5-1 and TRBJ2-2, with no clear D. This CDR3 spans 13 amino acids. V lost 3 bases, J lost 0 bases, and 3 bases lay in between. CDR1 SGHRS and CDR2 YFSETQ come from the germline V gene.

This clone showed up just a few times. The V and J genes are TRBV6-5 and TRBJ1-1; no firm D call. This CDR3 has 15 amino acids. Germline lookup yields CDR1 MNHEY and CDR2 SVGAGI. V shed 0 bases and J shed 0 bases, with 8 bases lying between them. The CDR3 sequence is CASSYSHLMNTEAFF. The DNA for the CDR3 is TGTGCCAGCAGTTACTCACACCTCATGAACACTGAAGCTTTCTTT.

The chain carries TRBV9 and TRBJ2-2; possibly TRBD2 for D (5 bases). Germline V gene sequence: CDR1 SGDLS, CDR2 YYNGEE. The V end lost 4 bases, the J end lost 5 bases, and 12 bases lay between the germline ends. The CDR3 has 14 residues. This chain's CDR3 is CASSPGGRTGELFF. DNA of the CDR3: TGTGCCAGCAGCCCAGGAGGAAGGACCGGGGAGCTGTTTTTT.

The gene calls are TRBV19 and TRBJ2-1, with 8 bases fitting TRBD1. The trim removed 6 bases at V and 3 bases at J, leaving 7 bases unmatched. Germline assignment: CDR1 LNHDA and CDR2 SQIVND (reference sequence). There are 15 residues in the CDR3. The CDR3 sequence: CASSYRTGSYNEQFF. CDR3 nucleotides: TGTGCCAGTAGCTACCGGACAGGGAGCTACAATGAGCAGTTCTTC.

The chain couples TRBV18 to TRBJ2-7, with D possibly being TRBD2 (6 bases). The V and J ends lost 2 bases and 6 bases respectively, with 8 bases between them. Germline assignment: CDR1 KGHSH and CDR2 LQKENI. CDR3 length: 12 amino acids. CDR3 sequence (DNA): TGTGCCAGCTCACCAGAGGAGGGCGAGCAGTACTTC. This gives the protein CASSPEEGEQYF.

To note about this clone: Other nucleotide sequences from this sample produce the same CDR3. V usage is TRBV5-1 and J usage is TRBJ2-2; 8 bases are shared with TRBD2. V shed 4 bases and J 1 base; nucleotides not matched to a gene: 6. The CDR3 is 16 amino acids. Per germline, CDR1 SGHRS and CDR2 YFSETQ. In nucleotides, the CDR3 is TGCGCCAGCAGCAGTTTGGCGGGAGGGAACACCGGGGAGCTGTTTTTT. Translating gives CASSSLAGGNTGELFF. The variable domain in full, completed from reference TRBV5-1 and TRBJ2-2, reads KAGVTQTPRYLIKTRGQQVTLSCSPISGHRSVSWYQQTPGQGLQFLFEYFSETQRNKGNFPGRFSGRQFSNSRSEMNVSTLELGDSALYLCASSSLAGGNTGELFFGEGSRLTVL.

The chain joins TRBV2 to TRBJ2-7, with D maybe TRBD2 (6 bases). The CDR3 runs to 11 residues. CDR1 and CDR2 (germline): SNHLY, FYNNEI. V was clipped by 11 bases and J by 7 bases, with 15 bases between them. Here the CDR3 DNA reads TGTGCCGGCCTGAGGGCGGGGGAGCAGTACTTC. Translated: CAGLRAGEQYF. The full variable domain, its missing parts supplied by reference TRBV2 and TRBJ2-7, is EPEVTQTPSHQVTQMGQEVILRCVPISNHLYFYWYRQILGQKVEFLVSFYNNEISEKSEIFDDQFSVERPDGSNFTLKIRSTKLEDSAMYFCAGLRAGEQYFGPGTRLTVT.

This rearrangement joins TRBV28 to TRBJ2-7, with 12 bases lining up with TRBD2. The junction had 6 bases not matched to a gene; V was cut back by 2 bases and J by 7 bases. The CDR3 spans 15 residues. CDR1 is MDHEN and CDR2 is SYDVKM in the germline V gene. This CDR3 reads CASSLPLAGGWEQYF. The CDR3 nucleotides read TGTGCCAGCAGTTTACCACTAGCGGGAGGATGGGAGCAGTACTTC. The whole variable domain, filled in from reference TRBV28 and TRBJ2-7, reads DVKVTQSSRYLVKRTGEKVFLECVQDMDHENMFWYRQDPGLGLRLIYFSYDVKMKEKGDIPEGYSVSREKKERFSLILESASTNQTSMYLCASSLPLAGGWEQYFGPGTRLTVT.

The V call is TRBV29-1, the J call TRBJ2-5, with D perhaps matching TRBD2 (7 bases). Germline loops: CDR1 SQVTM, CDR2 ANQGSEA. Trimming took off 8 bases at V and 5 bases at J, with 21 bases between the two ends. This CDR3 spans 14 amino acids. The CDR3 protein is CSFKRGAQAETQYF. The CDR3 coding sequence is TGCAGCTTCAAACGGGGGGCGCAGGCGGAGACCCAGTACTTC.

The CDR3 sequence: CASNRQITGTGELFF. DNA for the CDR3: TGCGCCAGCAACCGGCAAATAACGGGGACCGGGGAGCTGTTTTTT. The chain combines TRBV4-1 with TRBJ2-2; TRBD2 might be the D (5 bases). The CDR3 spans 15 residues. Germline CDR1 is MGHRA and CDR2 is YSYEKL. Deletions cut 7 bases from V and 5 bases from J, with 17 bases between.

The chain recombines TRBV11-3 with TRBJ2-7; D may be TRBD1 (6 bases). The germline gives CDR1 SGHNT, CDR2 YENEEA. The germline V and J ends were trimmed by 3 bases and 2 bases, with 14 bases remaining between them. CDR3 size: 15 residues. In nucleotides, the CDR3 is TGTGCCAGCAGCTTCAGGCCAGGGGCTACCTACGAGCAGTACTTC. As protein: CASSFRPGATYEQYF.

The chain links TRBV4-2 to TRBJ2-5; TRBD2 matches at 12 bases. CDR1 and CDR2 (germline): LGHNA, YNFKEQ. The CDR3 consists of 18 residues. The trim removed 3 bases at V and 6 bases at J, leaving 14 bases unmatched. CDR3 nucleotides: TGTGCCAGCAGCCATGATCTAGCGGGAGGGAGAAGAATCCAGACCCAGTACTTC. This sequence encodes CASSHDLAGGRRIQTQYF.

The chain joins TRBV5-6 to TRBJ1-2; a weak D match, TRBD1 (6 bases). Per the germline V gene, CDR1 is SGHDT and CDR2 is YYEEEE. With 4 bases removed from V and 4 bases from J, the gap between germline ends came to 11 bases. This CDR3 is built from 13 residues. The CDR3, as DNA: TGTGCCAGCAGCCTCAGGGGTCCCTATGGCTACACCTTC. Its protein product is CASSLRGPYGYTF. Combining the CDR3 with reference TRBV5-6 and TRBJ1-2 gives the whole variable domain DAGVTQSPTHLIKTRGQQVTLRCSPKSGHDTVSWYQQALGQGPQFIFQYYEEEERQRGNFPDRFSGHQFPNYSSELNVNALLLGDSALYLCASSLRGPYGYTFGSGTRLTVV.

This chain connects TRBV5-1 to TRBJ2-7, with D maybe TRBD2 (6 bases). V dropped 4 bases and J dropped 7 bases, with 18 bases sitting between them. CDR1 SGHRS and CDR2 YFSETQ come from the germline V gene. The CDR3 has 14 amino acids. DNA of the CDR3: TGCGCCAGCAGCCCACTGGAGGGAGGAGGGGAGCAGTACTTC. Protein sequence: CASSPLEGGGEQYF.

The chain has TRBV29-1 and TRBJ2-5; 9 bases align to TRBD1. The germline V gene has CDR1 SQVTM and CDR2 ANQGSEA. Germline trimming cut 4 bases from V and 1 base from J; bases unmatched to any gene: 7. CDR3 length: 15 residues. CDR3 sequence: CSVGTGGASQETQYF. The CDR3 bases are TGCAGCGTTGGAACAGGGGGCGCGTCCCAAGAGACCCAGTACTTC. Supplemented by reference TRBV29-1 and TRBJ2-5, the full variable domain reads SAVISQKPSRDICQRGTSLTIQCQVDSQVTMMFWYRQQPGQSLTLIATANQGSEATYESGFVIDKFPISRPNLTFSTLTVSNMSPEDSSIYLCSVGTGGASQETQYFGPGTRLLVL.

This clone was counted a few times. The rearrangement joins TRBV4-1 to TRBJ1-5, with 7 bases matching TRBD1. J was trimmed by 5 bases and V by 3 bases; bases with no gene match: 7. This CDR3 comprises 15 residues. Germline CDR1 reads MGHRA; CDR2 reads YSYEKL. The CDR3 DNA is TGCGCCAGCAGCCATAGGACAGGCCTCGATCAGCCCCAGCATTTT. Translating gives CASSHRTGLDQPQHF.

This chain joins TRBV9 and TRBJ2-1; 7 bases map to TRBD2. The CDR3 spans 13 residues. CDR1 and CDR2 (germline): SGDLS, YYNGEE. The V gene end was trimmed by 2 bases and the J gene end by 6 bases; junction bases not matched to a gene: 2. The CDR3, as DNA: TGTGCCAGCAGCGTCGGGACTATCAATGAGCAGTTCTTC. Residues: CASSVGTINEQFF.

The chain is built from TRBV5-6 and TRBJ2-2; tentative D call: TRBD1 (5 bases). Germline V gives CDR1 SGHDT, CDR2 YYEEEE. The V and J ends lost 6 bases and 4 bases respectively, with 13 bases between them. The CDR3 has 14 amino acids. Written as DNA, the CDR3 is TGTGCCAGCAAGTTAACAGGTGGCACCGGGGAGCTGTTTTTT. Protein product: CASKLTGGTGELFF.

The chain combines TRBV5-4 with TRBJ1-2; the D gene is possibly TRBD1 (6 bases). This CDR3 is built from 14 residues. V was clipped by 4 bases and J by 1 base, with 11 bases between them. CDR1 is SGHNT and CDR2 is YYREEE in the germline V gene (reference sequence). The chain's CDR3 is CASSRQQGNYGYTF. CDR3 DNA: TGTGCCAGCAGCAGACAACAGGGTAACTATGGCTACACCTTC. Based on the CDR3 plus reference TRBV5-4 and TRBJ1-2, the full variable domain is ETGVTQSPTHLIKTRGQQVTLRCSSQSGHNTVSWYQQALGQGPQFIFQYYREEENGRGNFPPRFSGLQFPNYSSELNVNALELDDSALYLCASSRQQGNYGYTFGSGTRLTVV.

The chain links TRBV7-2 to TRBJ2-1; D is unclear. Germline V gene data show CDR1 as SGHTA and CDR2 as FQGNSA. This CDR3 has 13 amino acids. V shed 5 bases and J shed 9 bases, with 14 bases lying between them. CDR3 protein: CASSPRLNGEQFF. The CDR3 region has the DNA TGTGCCAGCAGCCCGCGTTTGAATGGTGAGCAGTTCTTC.

This clone was seen a single time. This rearrangement joins TRBV7-3 to TRBJ2-3, with 9 nucleotides matching TRBD2. CDR3 length equals 16 residues. The junction had 6 bases not matched to a gene; V was cut back by 4 bases and J by 1 base. CDR1 and CDR2 (germline): SGHTA, FQGTGA. CDR3 region: CASSSGLAAGTDTQYF. In DNA, the CDR3 is TGTGCCAGCAGCTCGGGACTAGCAGCTGGCACAGATACGCAGTATTTT.

The chain couples TRBV7-9 to TRBJ1-4; possible D gene TRBD1, 5 bases. The germline V and J ends were trimmed by 5 bases and 7 bases, with 14 bases remaining between them. CDR1 and CDR2 from the germline V gene are SEHNR and FQNEAQ (reference sequence). The CDR3 contains 14 residues. The CDR3 region is CASSPGLMAEKLFF. The CDR3 DNA reads TGTGCCAGCAGCCCGGGACTGATGGCTGAAAAACTGTTTTTT.

The chain employs TRBV5-1 and TRBJ2-1; D uncertain. Between the trimmed V and J ends, which lost 4 bases and 6 bases, there was a span of 11 bases. Per germline, CDR1 SGHRS and CDR2 YFSETQ. This CDR3 has 13 amino acids. The CDR3 loop is CASSGPPVNEQFF. The CDR3 nucleotides read TGCGCCAGCAGCGGCCCGCCCGTCAATGAGCAGTTCTTC.

The rearrangement uses TRBV21-1 and TRBJ2-7; the D call of TRBD1 is as the table states it, not checked on the DNA. TRBV21-1 is a pseudogene. The CDR3 covers 15 residues. CDR3 in DNA: TGTGCCAGCAGCAAAGTTGGGCAAAAGCCTTACGAGCAGTACTTC. Translation: CASSKVGQKPYEQYF.

V gene TRBV6-6 combines with J gene TRBJ2-2; 7 nucleotides match TRBD1. The CDR3 contains 15 residues. V trimming: 6 bases; J trimming: 3 bases; junction bases outside the gene matches: 7. Germline V gives CDR1 MNHNY, CDR2 SVGAGI (reference sequence). CDR3 residues: CASRSQGSDTGELFF. CDR3 DNA: TGTGCCAGCAGATCACAGGGGTCCGACACCGGGGAGCTGTTTTTT.

The rearrangement joins TRBV19 to TRBJ1-3, with 9 bases fitting TRBD1. In germline, CDR1 is LNHDA, CDR2 SQIVND (reference sequence). Losses at the gene ends were 5 bases for V and 2 bases for J; bases not matched to a gene: 4. The CDR3 has 15 amino acids. In DNA form, the CDR3 reads TGTGCCAGTAGTCCGGACAGGGGACCTGGAAACACCATATATTTT. Its translation is CASSPDRGPGNTIYF.